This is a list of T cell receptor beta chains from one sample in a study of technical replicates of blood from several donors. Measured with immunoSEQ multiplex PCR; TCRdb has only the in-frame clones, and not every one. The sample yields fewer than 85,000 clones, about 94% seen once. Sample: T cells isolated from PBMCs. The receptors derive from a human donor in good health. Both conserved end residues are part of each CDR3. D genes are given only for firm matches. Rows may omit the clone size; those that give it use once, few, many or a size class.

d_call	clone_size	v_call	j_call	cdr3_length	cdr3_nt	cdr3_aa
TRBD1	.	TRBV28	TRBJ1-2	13	TGTGCCAGCAGTTGGGACAGCCCCTATGGCTACACCTTC	CASSWDSPYGYTF
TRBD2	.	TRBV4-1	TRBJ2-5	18	TGCGCCAGCAGCCCGTTCCCCCAGCGGGGGGAAACACAAGAGACCCAGTACTTC	CASSPFPQRGETQETQYF
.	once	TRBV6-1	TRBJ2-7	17	TGTGCCAGCAGTGCACTTTTGGAGTCGGTCAGAGATGGGGAGCAGTACTTC	CASSALLESVRDGEQYF
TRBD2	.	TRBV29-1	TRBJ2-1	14	TGCAGCTCCGGCGGGACTAGCGGGAGTAATGAGCAGTTCTTC	CSSGGTSGSNEQFF
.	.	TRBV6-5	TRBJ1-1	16	TGTGCCAGCAGTTACTCGGGGTATCCGGGGGTAACTGAAGCTTTCTTT	CASSYSGYPGVTEAFF
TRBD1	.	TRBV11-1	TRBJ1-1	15	TGTGCCAGCAGCTTAGGGACAGGGTTGGGCACTGAAGCTTTCTTT	CASSLGTGLGTEAFF
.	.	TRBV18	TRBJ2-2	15	TGTGCCAGCTCACCGCCTCGAAGAGAGACCGGGGAGCTGTTTTTT	CASSPPRRETGELFF
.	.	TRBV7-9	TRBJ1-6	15	TGTGCCAGCAGCTTGGGCAGTAGCTATAATTCACCCCTCCACTTT	CASSLGSSYNSPLHF
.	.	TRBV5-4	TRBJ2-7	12	TGTGCCAGCAGCTTTTCAACCTACGAGCAGTACTTC	CASSFSTYEQYF
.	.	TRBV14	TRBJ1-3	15	TGTGCCAGCAGCCAAGAGTGGCAGGCGGGAAACACCATATATTTT	CASSQEWQAGNTIYF
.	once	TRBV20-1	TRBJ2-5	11	TGCAGTGCGAGACTCCAAGAGACCCAGTACTTC	CSARLQETQYF
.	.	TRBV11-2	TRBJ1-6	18	TGTGCCAGCAGCTTAGATAGCTTAGGGCGTGCGGGCAATTCACCCCTCCACTTT	CASSLDSLGRAGNSPLHF
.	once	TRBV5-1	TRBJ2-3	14	TGCGCCAGCAGCTTTACCCGAACAGGGAGTCCGCAGTATTTT	CASSFTRTGSPQYF
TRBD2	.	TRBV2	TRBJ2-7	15	TGTGCCAGCAGTGGATCTAGCGGGAGTTTCTACGAGCAGTACTTC	CASSGSSGSFYEQYF
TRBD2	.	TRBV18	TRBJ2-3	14	TGTGCCAGCTCTCTCGGACTAGCTGCAGATACGCAGTATTTT	CASSLGLAADTQYF
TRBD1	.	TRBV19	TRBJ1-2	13	TGTGCCAGTAGACCACAGGGGAGCTATGGCTACACCTTC	CASRPQGSYGYTF
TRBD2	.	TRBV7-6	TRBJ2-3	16	TGTGCCAGCAGCTTTAGCGGGGGGCCGAACACAGATACGCAGTATTTT	CASSFSGGPNTDTQYF
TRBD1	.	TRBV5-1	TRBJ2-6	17	TGCGCCAGCAGGCCGGGACAGGTCCGCTCTGGGGCCAACGTCCTGACTTTC	CASRPGQVRSGANVLTF
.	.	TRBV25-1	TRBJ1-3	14	TGTGCCAGCAGTGGCGACAACTCTGGAAACACCATATATTTT	CASSGDNSGNTIYF
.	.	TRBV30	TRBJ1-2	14	TGTGCCTGGGCCCCAGAGCAATCTGCGGGAGGCTACACCTTC	CAWAPEQSAGGYTF
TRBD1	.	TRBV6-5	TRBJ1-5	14	TGTGCCAGCCGAACAGGGGGCAGAAATCAGCCCCAGCATTTT	CASRTGGRNQPQHF
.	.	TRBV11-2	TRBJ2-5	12	TGTGCCAGCAGCTTATCACCGGGGACCCAGTACTTC	CASSLSPGTQYF
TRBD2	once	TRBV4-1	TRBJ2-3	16	TGCGCCAGCAGCCAAGATCGAGCTAGCGGGATGGATACGCAGTATTTT	CASSQDRASGMDTQYF
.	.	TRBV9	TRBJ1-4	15	TGTGCCAGCAGCACCCCCCGGGGGGATTATGAAAAACTGTTTTTT	CASSTPRGDYEKLFF
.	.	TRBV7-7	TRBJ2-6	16	TGTGCTAGCAGCTTAGAGGGCGCGGGTGGGGCCAACGTCCTGACTTTC	CASSLEGAGGANVLTF
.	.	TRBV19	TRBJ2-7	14	TGTGCCAGTAGTATCTTGGCAAACTCCTACGAGCAGTACTTC	CASSILANSYEQYF
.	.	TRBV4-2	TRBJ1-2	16	TGTGCCAGCAGCCACGAATATGAGGGTACTTCATATGGCTACACCTTC	CASSHEYEGTSYGYTF
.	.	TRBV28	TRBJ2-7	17	TGTGCCAGCAGTTTAAGGGAGATTAGTATCTTTTCCTACGAGCAGTACTTC	CASSLREISIFSYEQYF
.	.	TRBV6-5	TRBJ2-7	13	TGTGCCAGCAGTTACTCGGTTGACAAACCCATCGTATTC	CASSYSVDKPIVF
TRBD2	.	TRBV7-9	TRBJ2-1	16	TGTGCCAGCAGCCCGCCTAGCGGGAGGGAGTACAATGAGCAGTTCTTC	CASSPPSGREYNEQFF
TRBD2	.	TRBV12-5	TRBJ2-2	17	TGTGCTAGTGGTTTGGTACTGAGCGGGAGGGATACCGGGGAGCTGTTTTTT	CASGLVLSGRDTGELFF
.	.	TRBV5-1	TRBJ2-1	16	TGCGCCAGCAGCTTGAACGACGGGAGCTCCTACAATGAGCAGTTCTTC	CASSLNDGSSYNEQFF
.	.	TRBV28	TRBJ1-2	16	TGTGCCAGCAGACTCAGGGAATCTATTCTTCTATATGGCTACACCTTC	CASRLRESILLYGYTF
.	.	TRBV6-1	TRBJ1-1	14	TGTGCCAGCAGTGAAGGACACCTGAACACTGAAGCTTTCTTT	CASSEGHLNTEAFF
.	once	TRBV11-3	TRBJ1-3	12	TGTGCCAGCGCACCCGGTGGAAACACCATATATTTT	CASAPGGNTIYF
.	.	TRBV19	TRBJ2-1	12	TGTGCCAGTAGATCGGTAGGGAGCGAGCAGTTCTTC	CASRSVGSEQFF
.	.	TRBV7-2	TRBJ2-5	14	TGTGCCAGCAGATACTCTCGGGGAAGGGAGACCCAGTACTTC	CASRYSRGRETQYF
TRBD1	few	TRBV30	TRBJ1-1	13	TGTGCCTGGAGGGCCACAGGGGCCACTGAAGCTTTCTTT	CAWRATGATEAFF
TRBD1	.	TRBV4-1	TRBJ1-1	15	TGCGCCAGCAGCCAAGTTGGGACAGGGAACACTGAAGCTTTCTTT	CASSQVGTGNTEAFF
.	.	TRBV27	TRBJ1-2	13	TGTGCCAGCAGGGAACAGACTAACTATGGCTACACCTTC	CASREQTNYGYTF
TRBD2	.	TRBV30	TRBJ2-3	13	TGTGCCTGGAAGACTAGCGGAACAGATACGCAGTATTTT	CAWKTSGTDTQYF
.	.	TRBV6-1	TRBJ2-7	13	TGTGCCAGCAGTGAATTAGGGGGGGTTGAGCAGTACTTC	CASSELGGVEQYF
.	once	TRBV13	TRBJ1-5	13	TGTGCCAGCAGCTTACTCGTTTCTCAGCCCCAGCATTTT	CASSLLVSQPQHF
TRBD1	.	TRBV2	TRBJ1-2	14	TGTGCCAGCAGTCCCTACAGGGGGCCCTATGGCTACACCTTC	CASSPYRGPYGYTF
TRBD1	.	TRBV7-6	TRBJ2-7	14	TGTGCCAGCCGGGACAGGGAAAAGGACAACGAGCAGTACTTC	CASRDREKDNEQYF
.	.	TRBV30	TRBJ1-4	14	TGTGCCTGGAGGTTAGGCCCCGGGATCGAAAAACTGTTTTTT	CAWRLGPGIEKLFF
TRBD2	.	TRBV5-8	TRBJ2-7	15	TGTGCCAGCAACCTAGGACTAGCGGGAGGGGAGCAGCAGTACTTC	CASNLGLAGGEQQYF
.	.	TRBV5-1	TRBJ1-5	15	TGCGCCAGCCGCCCTGTTTTTGGGGCCAATCAGCCCCAGCATTTT	CASRPVFGANQPQHF
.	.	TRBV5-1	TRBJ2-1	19	TGCGCCAGCAGCCAACCCATGGGGTGGGCGCAGGGGAAAGACAATGAGCAGTTCTTC	CASSQPMGWAQGKDNEQFF
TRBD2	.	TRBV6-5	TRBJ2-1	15	TGTGCCAGCAGTGCCGAAGCGGGGGGGTTCGATGAGCAGTTCTTC	CASSAEAGGFDEQFF
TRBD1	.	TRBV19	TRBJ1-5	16	TGTGCCAGTAGTATAGACGTTCAGGGGGCCGGTCAGCCCCAGCATTTT	CASSIDVQGAGQPQHF